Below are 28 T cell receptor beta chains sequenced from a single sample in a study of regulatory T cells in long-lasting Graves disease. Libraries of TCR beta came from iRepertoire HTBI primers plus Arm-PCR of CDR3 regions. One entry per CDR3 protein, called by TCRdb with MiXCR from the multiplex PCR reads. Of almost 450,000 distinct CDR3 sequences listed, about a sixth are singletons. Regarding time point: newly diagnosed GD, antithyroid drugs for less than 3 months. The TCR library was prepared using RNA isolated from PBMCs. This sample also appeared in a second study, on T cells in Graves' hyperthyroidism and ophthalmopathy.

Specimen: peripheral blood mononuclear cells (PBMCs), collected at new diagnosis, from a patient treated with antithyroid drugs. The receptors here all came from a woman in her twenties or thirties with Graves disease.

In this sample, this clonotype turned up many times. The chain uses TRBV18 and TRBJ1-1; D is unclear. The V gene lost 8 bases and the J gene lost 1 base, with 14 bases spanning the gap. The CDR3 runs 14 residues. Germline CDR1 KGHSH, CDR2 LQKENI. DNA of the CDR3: TGTGCCAGCAGCACTTCAACCGGGAACACTGAAGCTTTCTTT. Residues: CASSTSTGNTEAFF.

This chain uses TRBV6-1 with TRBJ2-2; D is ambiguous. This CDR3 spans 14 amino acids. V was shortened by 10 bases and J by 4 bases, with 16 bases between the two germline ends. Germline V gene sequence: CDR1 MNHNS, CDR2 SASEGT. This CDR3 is CATKKSPITGELFF. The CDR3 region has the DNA TGTGCCACAAAAAAATCACCGATCACCGGGGAGCTGTTTTTT.

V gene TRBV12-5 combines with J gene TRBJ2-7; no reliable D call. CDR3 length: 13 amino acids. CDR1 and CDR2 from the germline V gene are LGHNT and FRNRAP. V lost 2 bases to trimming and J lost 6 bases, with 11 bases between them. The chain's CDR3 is CASGLPRHGEQYF. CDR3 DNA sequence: TGTGCTAGTGGTTTGCCACGACACGGCGAGCAGTACTTC.

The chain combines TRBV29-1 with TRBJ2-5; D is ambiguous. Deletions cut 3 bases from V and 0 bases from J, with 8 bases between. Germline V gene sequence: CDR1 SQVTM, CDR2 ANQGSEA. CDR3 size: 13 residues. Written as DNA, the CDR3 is TGCAGCGTTGATTGGTCCAACCAAGAGACCCAGTACTTC. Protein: CSVDWSNQETQYF.

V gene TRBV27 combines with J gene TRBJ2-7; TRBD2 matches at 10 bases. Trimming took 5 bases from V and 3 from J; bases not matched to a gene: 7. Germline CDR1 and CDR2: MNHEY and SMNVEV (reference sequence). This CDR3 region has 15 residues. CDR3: CASSASGRFGYEQYF. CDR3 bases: TGTGCCAGCAGTGCTAGCGGGAGATTCGGCTACGAGCAGTACTTC.

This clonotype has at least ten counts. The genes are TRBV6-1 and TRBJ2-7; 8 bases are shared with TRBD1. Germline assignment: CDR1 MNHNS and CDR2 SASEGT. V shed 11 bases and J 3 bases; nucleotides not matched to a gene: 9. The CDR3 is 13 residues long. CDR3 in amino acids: CAVGQGRFYEQYF. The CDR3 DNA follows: TGTGCCGTCGGACAGGGAAGGTTCTACGAGCAGTACTTC.

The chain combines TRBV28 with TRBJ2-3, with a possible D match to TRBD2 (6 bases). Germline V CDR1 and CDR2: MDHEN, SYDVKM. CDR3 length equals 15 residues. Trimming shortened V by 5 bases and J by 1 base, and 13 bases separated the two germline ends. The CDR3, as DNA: TGTGCCAGCAGTAACTCGGGACTGGGCACAGATACGCAGTATTTT. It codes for CASSNSGLGTDTQYF.

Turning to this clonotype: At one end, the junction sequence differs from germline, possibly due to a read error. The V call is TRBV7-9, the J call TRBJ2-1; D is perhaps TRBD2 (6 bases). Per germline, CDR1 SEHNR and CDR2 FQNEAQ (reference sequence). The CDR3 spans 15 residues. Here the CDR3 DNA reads TGCGCCAGCAGCTTAGGAGGGGACGCCTTGGGGAGGCAGTTCTTC. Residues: CASSLGGDALGRQFF.

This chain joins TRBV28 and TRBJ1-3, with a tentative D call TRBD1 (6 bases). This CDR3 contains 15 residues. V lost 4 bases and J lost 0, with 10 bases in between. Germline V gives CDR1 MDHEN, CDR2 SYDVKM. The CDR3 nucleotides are TGTGCCAGCAGTTCCGGACAGTTCTCTGGAAACACCATATATTTT. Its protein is CASSSGQFSGNTIYF.

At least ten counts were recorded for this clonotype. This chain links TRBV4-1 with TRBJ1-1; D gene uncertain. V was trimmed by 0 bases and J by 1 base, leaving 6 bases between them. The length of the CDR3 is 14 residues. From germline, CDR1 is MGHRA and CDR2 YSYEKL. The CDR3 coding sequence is TGCGCCAGCAGCCAAGATTTCAGGAACACTGAAGCTTTCTTT. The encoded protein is CASSQDFRNTEAFF.

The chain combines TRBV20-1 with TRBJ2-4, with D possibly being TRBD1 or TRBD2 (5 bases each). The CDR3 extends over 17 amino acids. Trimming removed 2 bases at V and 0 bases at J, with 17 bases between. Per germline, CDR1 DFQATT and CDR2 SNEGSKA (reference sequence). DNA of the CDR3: TGCAGTGCTAGAATAGATTGGGGGACCCTAGCCAAAAACATTCAGTACTTC. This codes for CSARIDWGTLAKNIQYF.

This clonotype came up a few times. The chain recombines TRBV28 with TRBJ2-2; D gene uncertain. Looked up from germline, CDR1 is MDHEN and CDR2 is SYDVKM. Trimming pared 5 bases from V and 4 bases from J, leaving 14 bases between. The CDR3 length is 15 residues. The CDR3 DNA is TGTGCCAGCAGTCCGTACCCAACCGTCACCGGGGAGCTGTTTTTT. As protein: CASSPYPTVTGELFF.

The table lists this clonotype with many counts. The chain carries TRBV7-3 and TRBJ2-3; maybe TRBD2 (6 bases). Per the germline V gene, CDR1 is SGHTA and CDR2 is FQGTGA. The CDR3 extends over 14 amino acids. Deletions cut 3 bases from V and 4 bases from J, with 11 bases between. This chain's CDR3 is CASSLWGLSDTQYF. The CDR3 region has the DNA TGTGCCAGCAGCTTGTGGGGACTTTCAGATACGCAGTATTTT.

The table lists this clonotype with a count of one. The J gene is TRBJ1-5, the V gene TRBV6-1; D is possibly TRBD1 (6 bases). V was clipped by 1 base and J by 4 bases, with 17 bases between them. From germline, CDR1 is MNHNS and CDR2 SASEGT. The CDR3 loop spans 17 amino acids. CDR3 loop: CASSEDRVPGGNQPQHF. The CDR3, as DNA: TGTGCCAGCAGTGAAGACAGGGTTCCTGGGGGGAATCAGCCCCAGCATTTT.

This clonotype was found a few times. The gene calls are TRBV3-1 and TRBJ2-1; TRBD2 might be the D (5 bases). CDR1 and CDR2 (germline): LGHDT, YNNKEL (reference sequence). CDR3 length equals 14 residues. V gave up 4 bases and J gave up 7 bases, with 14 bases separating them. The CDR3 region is CASSPTGRRNEQFF. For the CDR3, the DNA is TGTGCCAGCAGCCCGACGGGAAGGCGAAATGAGCAGTTCTTC.

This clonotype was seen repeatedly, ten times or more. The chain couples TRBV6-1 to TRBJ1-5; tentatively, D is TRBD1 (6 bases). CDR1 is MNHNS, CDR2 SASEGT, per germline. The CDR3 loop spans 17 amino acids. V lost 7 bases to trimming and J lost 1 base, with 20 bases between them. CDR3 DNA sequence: TGTGCCAGCACCCGACGGGGGGGCGCCAGGAGCAATCAGCCCCAGCATTTT. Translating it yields CASTRRGGARSNQPQHF.

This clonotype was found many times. CDR3 sequence reads: CASSPLKVNTEAFF. CDR3 coding DNA: TGTGCCAGCTCACCCCTCAAAGTGAACACTGAAGCTTTCTTT. The J gene is TRBJ1-1, the V gene TRBV18; D gene unclear. Per germline, CDR1 KGHSH and CDR2 LQKENI. The CDR3 covers 14 residues. With 3 bases removed from V and 0 bases from J, the gap between germline ends came to 8 bases.

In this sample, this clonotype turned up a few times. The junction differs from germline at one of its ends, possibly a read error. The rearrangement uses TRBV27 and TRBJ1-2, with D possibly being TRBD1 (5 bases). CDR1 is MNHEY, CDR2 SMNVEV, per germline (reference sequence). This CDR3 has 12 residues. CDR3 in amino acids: CASSLLGDGYTF. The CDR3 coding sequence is TGTGCCAGCAGCTTATTGGGGGATGGCTACACCTTC.

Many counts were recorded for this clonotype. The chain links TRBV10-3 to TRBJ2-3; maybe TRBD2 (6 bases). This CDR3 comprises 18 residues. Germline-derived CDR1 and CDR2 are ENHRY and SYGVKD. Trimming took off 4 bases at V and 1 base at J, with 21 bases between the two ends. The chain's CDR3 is CAISGRDGEAQGTDTQYF. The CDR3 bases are TGTGCCATCAGTGGGAGGGATGGAGAGGCACAGGGCACAGATACGCAGTATTTT.

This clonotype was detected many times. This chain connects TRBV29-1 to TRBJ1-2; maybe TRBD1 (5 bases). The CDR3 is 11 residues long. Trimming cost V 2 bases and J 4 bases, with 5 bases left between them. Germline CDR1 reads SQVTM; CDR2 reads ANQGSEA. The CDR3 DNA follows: TGCAGCGTTGAACAGGGCTATGGCTACACCTTC. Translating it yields CSVEQGYGYTF.

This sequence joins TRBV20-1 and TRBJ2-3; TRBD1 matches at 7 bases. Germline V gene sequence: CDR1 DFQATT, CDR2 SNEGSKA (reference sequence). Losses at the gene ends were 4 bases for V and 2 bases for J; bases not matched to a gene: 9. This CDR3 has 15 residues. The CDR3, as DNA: TGCAGTGCTACTCCAGGACAGGACTTCACAGATACGCAGTATTTT. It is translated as CSATPGQDFTDTQYF.

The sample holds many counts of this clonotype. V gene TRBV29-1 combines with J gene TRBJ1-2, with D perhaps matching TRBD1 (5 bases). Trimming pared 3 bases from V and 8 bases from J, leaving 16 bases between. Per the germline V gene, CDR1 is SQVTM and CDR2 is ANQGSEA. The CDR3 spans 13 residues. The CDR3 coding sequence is TGCAGCGTTGAGGGGACGGGGGAGCGGGGCTACACCTTC. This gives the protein CSVEGTGERGYTF.

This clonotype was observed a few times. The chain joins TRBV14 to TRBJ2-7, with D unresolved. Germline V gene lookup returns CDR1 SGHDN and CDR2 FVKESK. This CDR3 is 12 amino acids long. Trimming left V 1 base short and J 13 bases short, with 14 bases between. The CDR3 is CASSQGLLRKYF. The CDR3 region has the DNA TGTGCCAGCAGCCAAGGATTGCTGAGAAAATACTTC.

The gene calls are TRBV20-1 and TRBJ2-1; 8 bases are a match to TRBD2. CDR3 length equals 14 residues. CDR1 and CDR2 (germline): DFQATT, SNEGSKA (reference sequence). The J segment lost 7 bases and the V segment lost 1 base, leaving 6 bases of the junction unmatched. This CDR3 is CSARATSGVNEQFF. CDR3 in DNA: TGCAGTGCTAGAGCAACTAGCGGAGTGAATGAGCAGTTCTTC.

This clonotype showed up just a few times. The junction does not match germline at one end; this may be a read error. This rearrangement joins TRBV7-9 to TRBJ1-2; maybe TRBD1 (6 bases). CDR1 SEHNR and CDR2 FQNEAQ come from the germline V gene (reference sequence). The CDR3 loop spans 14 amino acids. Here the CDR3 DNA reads TGTGCCAACAGCTTAGCGGCAGGGGTCGGTGGCTACACCTTC. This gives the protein CANSLAAGVGGYTF. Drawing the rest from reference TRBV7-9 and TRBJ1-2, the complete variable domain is DTGVSQNPRHKITKRGQNVTFRCDPISEHNRLYWYRQTLGQGPEFLTYFQNEAQLEKSRLLSDRFSAERPKGSFSTLEIQRTEQGDSAMYLCANSLAAGVGGYTFGSGTRLTVV.

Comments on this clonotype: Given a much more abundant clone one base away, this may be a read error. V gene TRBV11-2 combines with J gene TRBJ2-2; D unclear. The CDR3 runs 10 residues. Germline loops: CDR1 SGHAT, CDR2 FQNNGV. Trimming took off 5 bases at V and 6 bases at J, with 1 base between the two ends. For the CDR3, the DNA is TGTGCCAGCAGCCCCGGGGAGCTGTTTTTT. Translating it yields CASSPGELFF.

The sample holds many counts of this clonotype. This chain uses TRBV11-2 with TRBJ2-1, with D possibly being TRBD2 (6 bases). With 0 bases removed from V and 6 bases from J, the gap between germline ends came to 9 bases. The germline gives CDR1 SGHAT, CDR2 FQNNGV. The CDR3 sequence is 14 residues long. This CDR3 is CASSLEGLFNEQFF. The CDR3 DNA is TGTGCCAGCAGCTTAGAAGGACTATTCAATGAGCAGTTCTTC.

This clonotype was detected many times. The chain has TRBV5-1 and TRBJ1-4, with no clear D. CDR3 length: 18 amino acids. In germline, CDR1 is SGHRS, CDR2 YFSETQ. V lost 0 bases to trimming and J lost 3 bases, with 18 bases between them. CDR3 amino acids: CASSLAAAGLRSNEKLFF. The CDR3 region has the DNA TGCGCCAGCAGCTTGGCCGCGGCAGGTCTTCGTTCTAATGAAAAACTGTTTTTT.